This T cell receptor beta chain was identified in a study of regulatory T cells in long-lasting Graves disease. Time point meaning: newly diagnosed GD, antithyroid drugs for less than 3 months. PBMCs were the source of the RNA used for TCR sequencing. This CDR3 spans 16 amino acids. Per the germline V gene, CDR1 is SGHTA and CDR2 is FQGTGA. Unmatched junction bases numbered 3, after V lost 2 bases and J lost 1 base. Assembly of TCR beta libraries relied on iRepertoire HTBI primers together with Arm-PCR of CDR3 regions. TCRdb reprocessed the multiplex PCR reads via MiXCR and lists one record per CDR3 protein. The data show about 420,000 distinct CDR3 sequences, roughly 17% seen once. This clonotype appeared a few times. Its cognate antigen is unknown. Findings and caveats of the study: Persistent Graves' patients showed a TCR diversity that was lower than that of newly diagnosed ones.

This same sample was also part of a study on T cells in Graves' hyperthyroidism and ophthalmopathy. That source notes: Investigators excluded patients with uncontrolled infection, other autoimmune disease, pregnancy or lactation. HTBI primers were used for first-round RT-PCR of the TCR CDR3.

This sequence was found in a woman under 30 with Graves disease. Here the sequenced sample was peripheral blood mononuclear cells (PBMCs), taken at new diagnosis, from a patient treated with antithyroid drugs. The rearrangement joins TRBV7-3 to TRBJ2-2, with 8 bases identical to TRBD2. In nucleotides, the CDR3 is TGTGCCAGCAGCTTACAGGCGGGAGGGAACACCGGGGAGCTGTTTTTT. Protein sequence: CASSLQAGGNTGELFF.